The 28 T cell receptor beta chains in this list originate from one sample, sequenced in a study of T cell responses to AZD1222 COVID-19 vaccine. Clones were sequenced by immunoSEQ multiplex PCR, and TCRdb holds only the in-frame ones, with some missing. The data hold roughly 120,000 clones, with 85% to 90% observed a single time. Material: peripheral blood, obtained 28 days after the second AZD1222 dose. These receptors came from an adult who received the AZD1222 COVID-19 vaccine.

The chain recombines TRBV2 with TRBJ1-2; perhaps TRBD1 as D (6 bases). The CDR3 runs 14 residues. Trimming removed 4 bases from V and 6 bases from J, with 15 bases in between. Germline V gene sequence: CDR1 SNHLY, CDR2 FYNNEI. CDR3 in DNA: TGTGCCAGCAGTGCTAGCAGGGGCGAAAATGGCTACACCTTC. Translating gives CASSASRGENGYTF.

The CDR3 is CASSLAGGLSGNTIYF. The CDR3 DNA sequence: TGCGCCAGCAGCTTGGCGGGAGGACTATCTGGAAACACCATATATTTT. This rearrangement joins TRBV5-1 to TRBJ1-3; D uncertain. The CDR3 is 16 residues long. The V and J ends lost 0 bases and 1 base respectively, with 11 bases between them. The germline V gene has CDR1 SGHRS and CDR2 YFSETQ.

The rearrangement links TRBV11-2 to TRBJ1-3; 7 bases map to TRBD1. The CDR3 loop spans 16 amino acids. V lost 3 bases to trimming and J lost 4 bases; unmatched junction nucleotides: 9. CDR1 is SGHAT and CDR2 is FQNNGV in the germline V gene. CDR3 protein: CASSFPQGDKGNTIYF. The CDR3 DNA reads TGTGCCAGCAGCTTTCCCCAGGGGGACAAAGGAAACACCATATATTTT.

This clone is a singleton in its sample. The gene calls are TRBV6-5 and TRBJ2-7; 9 bases match TRBD1. The CDR3 covers 15 residues. With V trimmed by 6 bases and J by 2 bases, 8 bases remained unmatched. The germline V gene encodes CDR1 MNHEY and CDR2 SVGAGI. CDR3: CASRLRDRDTYEQYF. The DNA of the CDR3 is TGTGCCAGCAGACTCCGGGACAGGGACACCTACGAGCAGTACTTC.

The CDR3 reads CASSFGVVGGAKNIQYF. In DNA form, the CDR3 reads TGTGCCAGCAGTTTTGGGGTAGTGGGTGGGGCCAAAAACATTCAGTACTTC. The gene calls are TRBV27 and TRBJ2-4; D is ambiguous. Germline loops: CDR1 MNHEY, CDR2 SMNVEV (reference sequence). There are 17 residues in the CDR3. V was trimmed by 3 bases and J by 1 base, leaving 16 bases between them.

The chain carries TRBV6-5 and TRBJ2-7; D gene ambiguous. Trimming shortened V by 6 bases and J by 0 bases, and 9 bases separated the two germline ends. This CDR3 spans 13 amino acids. Per germline, CDR1 MNHEY and CDR2 SVGAGI. The CDR3 sequence: CASRYRRSYEQYF. The CDR3 DNA follows: TGTGCCAGCAGGTACCGGCGCTCCTACGAGCAGTACTTC.

This rearrangement joins TRBV4-3 to TRBJ2-7, with 10 bases fitting TRBD1. V gave up 2 bases and J gave up 2 bases; unmatched junction bases: 6. This CDR3 is built from 16 residues. The V gene's germline CDR1 is LGHNA and CDR2 YSLEER. The CDR3 nucleotides read TGCGCCAGCAGCCAATTAATAGGGACAGGGGCCTACGAGCAGTACTTC. Its translation is CASSQLIGTGAYEQYF.

The V and J genes are TRBV19 and TRBJ1-3, with a possible D match to TRBD1 (6 bases). This CDR3 has 14 amino acids. The germline gives CDR1 LNHDA, CDR2 SQIVND (reference sequence). The V and J ends lost 3 bases and 4 bases respectively, with 10 bases between them. The CDR3 spells CASSMIGQGNTIYF. CDR3 nucleotide sequence: TGTGCCAGTAGTATGATCGGACAGGGAAACACCATATATTTT.

The rearrangement joins TRBV21-1 to TRBJ1-4; TRBD1 is the table's D call, not checked against the DNA. TRBV21-1 is recorded as a pseudogene. The CDR3 spans 20 residues. The CDR3 region is CASKVSGTGFSSPTNEKLFF. CDR3 coding DNA: TGTGCCAGCAAGGTCTCCGGGACAGGGTTTTCTTCTCCTACTAATGAAAAACTGTTTTTT.

CDR3 DNA: TGTGCCAGCAGCTTATGGGCCGTTGGGACAGAGAACACTGAAGCTTTCTTT. Protein product: CASSLWAVGTENTEAFF. The rearrangement links TRBV11-2 to TRBJ1-1, with TRBD1 matching 7 bases. Germline V lookup: CDR1 SGHAT, CDR2 FQNNGV. This CDR3 has 17 residues. With 2 bases clipped from V and 1 base from J, the junction kept 10 bases outside the gene matches.

This chain links TRBV30 with TRBJ1-1; D is uncertain. CDR3 length: 11 amino acids. Trimming took 8 bases from V and 1 from J, leaving 8 bases between them. Germline assignment: CDR1 GTSNPN and CDR2 SVGIG (reference sequence). The CDR3 sequence: CALTPNTEAFF. The CDR3 nucleotides are TGTGCCCTGACACCGAACACTGAAGCTTTCTTT.

The chain recombines TRBV19 with TRBJ1-5, with 7 bases aligning to TRBD1. V lost 6 bases, J lost 0 bases, and 8 bases stayed unmatched. Germline V CDR1 and CDR2: LNHDA, SQIVND (reference sequence). The CDR3 has 16 amino acids. The CDR3 here is CASSRQGTYSNQPQHF. Written as DNA, the CDR3 is TGTGCCAGTAGCCGACAGGGAACCTATAGCAATCAGCCCCAGCATTTT.

The chain employs TRBV5-1 and TRBJ1-3; 7 bases are a match to TRBD1. The germline CDR1 and CDR2 sequences are SGHRS and YFSETQ. The V gene end was trimmed by 2 bases and the J gene end by 0 bases; junction bases not matched to a gene: 8. The CDR3 covers 17 residues. The CDR3 protein is CASSFGDSPSSGNTIYF. The DNA for the CDR3 is TGCGCCAGCAGCTTCGGGGACAGCCCGAGCTCTGGAAACACCATATATTTT.

V usage is TRBV29-1 and J usage is TRBJ1-5, with no clear D. The V gene lost 0 bases and the J gene lost 4 bases, with 7 bases spanning the gap. Germline-derived CDR1 and CDR2 are SQVTM and ANQGSEA. The CDR3 consists of 13 residues. CDR3 in amino acids: CSVEEGGNQPQHF. The CDR3 DNA reads TGCAGCGTTGAAGAGGGCGGGAATCAGCCCCAGCATTTT.

The chain recombines TRBV6-1 with TRBJ2-1; 9 bases are a match to TRBD1. This CDR3 is 14 amino acids long. Germline V gene sequence: CDR1 MNHNS, CDR2 SASEGT. V lost 3 bases to trimming and J lost 8 bases; unmatched junction nucleotides: 5. The CDR3 is CASSEGTGPDEQFF. The CDR3 coding sequence is TGTGCCAGCAGTGAGGGGACAGGGCCCGATGAGCAGTTCTTC.

The rearrangement joins TRBV27 to TRBJ2-3, with TRBD1 matching over 7 bases. Germline-derived CDR1 and CDR2 are MNHEY and SMNVEV (reference sequence). The CDR3 totals 15 residues. Unmatched junction bases numbered 7, after V lost 5 bases and J lost 2 bases. CDR3 region: CASSTGQEPTDTQYF. The CDR3 nucleotides read TGTGCCAGCAGTACCGGACAGGAGCCCACAGATACGCAGTATTTT.

V gene TRBV6-2 or TRBV6-3 combines with J gene TRBJ2-5; possibly TRBD2 for D (6 bases). The germline V gene encodes CDR1 MNHEY and CDR2 SVGEGT. The CDR3 totals 14 residues. V dropped 2 bases and J dropped 5 bases, with 12 bases sitting between them. The CDR3 DNA sequence: TGTGCCAGCAGTTACACTAGCTCGTGGGAGACCCAGTACTTC. Translating gives CASSYTSSWETQYF.

J is TRBJ1-4 and V is TRBV4-2; D remains unclear. The ends were cut back, 0 bases at V and 5 bases at J, with 10 bases in the middle. Germline CDR1 and CDR2: LGHNA and YNFKEQ. CDR3 length equals 15 residues. CDR3 residues: CASSQDRRSNEKLFF. The CDR3 DNA reads as TGTGCCAGCAGCCAAGATCGTCGTTCAAATGAAAAACTGTTTTTT.

The chain links TRBV7-9 to TRBJ1-2, with D possibly matching TRBD1 (5 bases). Germline-derived CDR1 and CDR2 are SEHNR and FQNEAQ (reference sequence). The CDR3 is 13 residues long. Trimming removed 4 bases at V and 4 bases at J, with 10 bases between. This chain's CDR3 is CASSYGGPYGYTF. CDR3 DNA: TGTGCCAGCAGCTATGGGGGTCCCTATGGCTACACCTTC.

This clone appeared a few times. V and J are TRBV19 and TRBJ1-6; D is unresolved. CDR3 length equals 16 residues. In germline, CDR1 is LNHDA, CDR2 SQIVND (reference sequence). V was pared by 3 bases and J by 8 bases, with 17 bases between. The DNA for the CDR3 is TGTGCCAGTAGTATGGGAACCGCAGCGCGGGATTCACCCCTCCACTTT. Translated, it gives CASSMGTAARDSPLHF.

The chain joins TRBV11-2 to TRBJ2-1; the D is unclear. CDR1 and CDR2 from the germline V gene are SGHAT and FQNNGV. With 5 bases removed from V and 0 bases from J, the gap between germline ends came to 11 bases. The CDR3 spans 15 residues. CDR3 in DNA: TGTGCCAGCAGCCTCCGGATGAGCTCCTACAATGAGCAGTTCTTC. This gives the protein CASSLRMSSYNEQFF. Full variable domain (outside the CDR3, taken from reference TRBV11-2 and TRBJ2-1): EAGVAQSPRYKIIEKRQSVAFWCNPISGHATLYWYQQILGQGPKLLIQFQNNGVVDDSQLPKDRFSAERLKGVDSTLKIQPAKLEDSAVYLCASSLRMSSYNEQFFGPGTRLTVL.

J is TRBJ2-6 and V is TRBV10-2; no reliable D call. V was trimmed by 2 bases and J by 4 bases, leaving 12 bases between them. CDR3 length: 16 residues. CDR1 is WSHSY and CDR2 is SAAADI in the germline V gene. The CDR3 loop is CASSEGSGAGANVLTF. Here the CDR3 DNA reads TGCGCCAGCAGTGAGGGAAGTGGTGCCGGGGCCAACGTCCTGACTTTC.

The chain links TRBV4-2 to TRBJ2-2, with 9 nucleotides matching TRBD2. With V trimmed by 0 bases and J by 2 bases, 4 bases remained unmatched. The CDR3 is 17 amino acids. CDR1 is LGHNA, CDR2 YNFKEQ, per germline. CDR3 loop: CASSQEGLAGNTGELFF. The CDR3 DNA follows: TGTGCCAGCAGCCAAGAAGGCCTAGCGGGAAACACCGGGGAGCTGTTTTTT.

The rearrangement uses TRBV24-1 and TRBJ1-2; TRBD1 agrees at 7 bases. This CDR3 spans 14 amino acids. The ends lost 7 bases at V and 4 bases at J; junction bases unmatched: 8. Germline V gene data show CDR1 as KGHDR and CDR2 as SFDVKD. CDR3 bases: TGTGCCACCAGCGCTCGACAGGGAAGCTATGGCTACACCTTC. Translating gives CATSARQGSYGYTF.

This chain links TRBV27 with TRBJ1-2; TRBD1 aligns across 10 bases. V lost 3 bases to trimming and J lost 8 bases; unmatched junction nucleotides: 6. The CDR3 sequence is 14 residues long. Germline CDR1 is MNHEY and CDR2 is SMNVEV (reference sequence). The DNA for the CDR3 is TGTGCCAGCAGTTTTTGGGACAGGGGAGGCGGCTACACCTTC. It encodes CASSFWDRGGGYTF.

V gene TRBV30 combines with J gene TRBJ2-7, with a possible D match to TRBD1 (5 bases). The CDR3 is made up of 11 amino acids. Looked up from germline, CDR1 is GTSNPN and CDR2 is SVGIG (reference sequence). V was cut by 2 bases and J by 6 bases, with 8 bases left in between. The CDR3 reads CAWSYRLEQYF. For the CDR3, the DNA is TGTGCCTGGAGTTACAGGCTCGAGCAGTACTTC.

The rearrangement joins TRBV7-2 to TRBJ2-6, with unresolved D. CDR3 length: 14 amino acids. Germline CDR1 and CDR2: SGHTA and FQGNSA. Trimming removed 7 bases from V and 0 bases from J, with 7 bases in between. Here the CDR3 reads CASTSHSGANVLTF. The CDR3 nucleotides read TGTGCCAGCACCTCACACTCTGGGGCCAACGTCCTGACTTTC.

The chain joins TRBV6-6 to TRBJ1-1; D is ambiguous. This CDR3 is 15 amino acids long. Per germline, CDR1 MNHNY and CDR2 SVGAGI (reference sequence). The ends were cut back, 4 bases at V and 0 bases at J, with 12 bases in the middle. The CDR3 sequence: CASSLGGEMNTEAFF. The CDR3 coding sequence is TGTGCCAGCAGTTTGGGTGGGGAGATGAACACTGAAGCTTTCTTT.